Below are 4 T cell receptor beta chains sequenced from a single sample in a study of OX40 agonist ivuxolimab in advanced cancers. The library was made by the immunoSEQ multiplex PCR assay. TCRdb re-hosts the immuneACCESS table, in-frame sequences only. Its copies lack some clones; in the studies checked, an unresolved V gene accounts for under half of them, and the cause for the rest is not known. The sample records 50,000 to 65,000 clones, about 81% of which are singletons. Of the sample, over 0.6% falls within the top ten clones. Material: CD4+ or CD8+ T cells sorted from blood, obtained in a trial of the OX40 agonist ivuxolimab. These receptors came from an adult with an advanced solid tumor such as melanoma, head and neck, liver or kidney cancer.

The chain combines TRBV5-1 with TRBJ2-5; 9 bases are shared with TRBD2. Germline V gene lookup returns CDR1 SGHRS and CDR2 YFSETQ. With 6 bases clipped from V and 2 bases from J, the junction kept 2 bases outside the gene matches. The CDR3 covers 13 residues. In DNA form, the CDR3 reads TGCGCCAGCACCGCGGGGGGGCAAGAGACCCAGTACTTC. Protein product: CASTAGGQETQYF.

The chain combines TRBV7-9 with TRBJ2-1; 9 bases line up with TRBD2. Germline CDR1 and CDR2: SEHNR and FQNEAQ (reference sequence). V trimming: 1 base; J trimming: 8 bases; junction bases outside the gene matches: 9. This CDR3 spans 16 amino acids. The CDR3 DNA sequence: TGTGCCAGCAGCTTAGGTCCTAGCGGGGTTTCCCATGAGCAGTTCTTC. It translates to CASSLGPSGVSHEQFF. The full variable domain, in which reference TRBV7-9 and TRBJ2-1 provide the parts outside the CDR3, is DTGVSQNPRHKITKRGQNVTFRCDPISEHNRLYWYRQTLGQGPEFLTYFQNEAQLEKSRLLSDRFSAERPKGSFSTLEIQRTEQGDSAMYLCASSLGPSGVSHEQFFGPGTRLTVL.

This chain joins TRBV7-8 and TRBJ2-2, with 8 bases fitting TRBD1. Looked up from germline, CDR1 is SGHVS and CDR2 is FQNEAQ. V dropped 4 bases and J dropped 6; count of bases not matched to a gene: 7. This CDR3 spans 15 amino acids. Here the CDR3 DNA reads TGTGCCAGCAGCTCCCGGACAGGGCAGGCCGGGGAGCTGTTTTTT. Its translation is CASSSRTGQAGELFF.

The chain joins TRBV5-6 to TRBJ1-5; D is unresolved. Trimming removed 2 bases at V and 0 bases at J, with 15 bases between. Germline CDR1 SGHDT, CDR2 YYEEEE. The CDR3 is made up of 17 amino acids. As DNA, the CDR3 is TGTGCCAGCAGCTTTTGGGGAACTGGATATAGCAATCAGCCCCAGCATTTT. Amino acids: CASSFWGTGYSNQPQHF.